The rows below give T cell receptor beta chains drawn from one sample of a study of CD8+CD57+ T cells in acquired aplastic anemia. MiXCR, applied by TCRdb to the reads, yields one record per CDR3 protein. This sample yields hundreds of thousands of distinct CDR3 sequences, of which around 33% are seen a single time; 0.8% to 0.85% belongs to the top ten. Sequences were obtained from sorted CD4+, CD8+, or CD8+CD57+ T cells (not recorded which) from PBMCs. The receptors come from a human donor with aplastic anemia. The CDR3 runs from the conserved cysteine through the conserved F or W. D genes are given only for firm matches. The listing skips clone size in some rows; elsewhere it reads once, few, many or a size class.

j_call v_call clone_size cdr3_length d_call cdr3_aa cdr3_nt
TRBJ1-2 TRBV5-5 few 14 - CASSEGGVNYGYTF TGTGCCAGCAGCGAGGGAGGAGTGAACTATGGCTACACCTTC
TRBJ2-3 TRBV15 many 16 TRBD2 CATSRFETSGRDTQYF TGTGCCACCAGCAGATTTGAGACTAGCGGGAGAGATACGCAGTATTTT
TRBJ2-1 TRBV10-3 - 13 TRBD1 CASSDRGYNEQFF TGTGCCAGCAGTGACAGGGGCTACAATGAGCAGTTCTTC
TRBJ1-6 TRBV7-9 - 14 - CASSLAGGDSPLHF TGTGCCAGCAGTTTAGCTGGTGGTGATTCACCCCTCCACTTT
TRBJ1-3 TRBV2 many 17 - CASSEGADSPSGNTIYF TGTGCCAGCAGTGAAGGGGCCGACAGTCCCTCTGGAAACACCATATATTTT
TRBJ2-5 TRBV25-1 - 15 - CASSEYLDSQETQYF TGTGCCAGCAGTGAATACTTGGACAGCCAAGAGACCCAGTACTTC
TRBJ2-3 TRBV6-1 - 13 TRBD1 CASSIQGTDTQYF TGTGCCAGCAGTATACAGGGGACAGATACGCAGTATTTT
TRBJ1-1 TRBV7-9 - 13 - CASSFTADTEAFF TGTGCCAGCAGCTTTACGGCAGACACTGAAGCTTTCTTT
TRBJ1-1 TRBV20-1 few 11 - CSAGMNTEAFF TGCAGTGCAGGCATGAACACTGAAGCTTTCTTT
TRBJ2-1 TRBV2 - 15 TRBD2 CASSVGVAGYNEQFF TGTGCCAGCAGTGTTGGGGTAGCGGGGTATAATGAGCAGTTCTTC
TRBJ1-6 TRBV7-2 many 15 - CASSYGQKDNSPLHF TGTGCCAGCAGCTATGGACAGAAAGATAATTCACCCCTCCACTTT
TRBJ1-2 TRBV10-1 once 16 - CASSETGTQSCYGYTF TGCGCCAGCAGTGAGACAGGGACGCAGTCGTGCTATGGCTACACCTTC
TRBJ2-1 TRBV29-1 - 15 TRBD2 CSVEGGRGGLSEQFF TGCAGCGTTGAAGGTGGTCGGGGGGGCCTGAGTGAGCAGTTCTTC
TRBJ1-1 TRBV19 many 16 - CASSVQGRRMNTEAFF TGTGCCAGTAGTGTCCAGGGAAGGCGAATGAACACTGAAGCTTTCTTT
TRBJ1-6 TRBV6-1 many 14 - CASSEARTASPLHF TGTGCCAGCAGTGAAGCCAGGACCGCTTCACCCCTCCACTTT
TRBJ1-2 TRBV7-8 many 15 - CASSLVEGDLGGYTF TGTGCCAGCAGCTTAGTCGAGGGAGACCTCGGTGGCTACACCTTC
TRBJ1-1 TRBV10-3 - 14 - CASSLQGLWTEAFF TGTGCCAGCAGTCTTCAGGGTCTGTGGACTGAAGCTTTCTTT
TRBJ1-2 TRBV7-2 many 12 - CASSLVRDGYTF TGTGCCAGCAGCTTAGTTCGGGACGGCTACACCTTC
TRBJ1-5 TRBV19 - 12 - CASREQDQPQHF TGTGCCAGTAGGGAACAGGATCAGCCCCAGCATTTT
TRBJ1-5 TRBV10-3 - 15 TRBD1 CAISEWDSLNQPQHF TGTGCCATCAGTGAGTGGGACAGTCTAAATCAGCCCCAGCATTTT
TRBJ2-5 TRBV24-1 many 13 - CATGAGGEETQYF TGTGCCACCGGAGCAGGAGGAGAGGAGACCCAGTACTTC
TRBJ1-1 TRBV24-1 - 14 TRBD1 CASSYRDRNTEAFF TGTGCCAGCAGTTACCGGGACAGGAACACTGAAGCTTTCTTT
TRBJ2-1 TRBV19 few 16 TRBD2 CASRRIAGASYNEQFF TGTGCCAGTAGGAGAATAGCGGGAGCGTCCTACAATGAGCAGTTCTTC
TRBJ2-5 TRBV11-2 few 13 - CASTLAGVETQYF TGTGCCAGCACCCTAGCAGGGGTTGAGACCCAGTACTTC
TRBJ1-1 TRBV10-3 - 15 - CAIKSGSGGVTEAFF TGTGCCATCAAGAGCGGTAGCGGGGGGGTTACCGAAGCTTTCTTT
TRBJ1-5 TRBV12-3/TRBV12-4 few 12 - CATKTGDQPQHF TGTGCCACCAAGACGGGAGATCAGCCCCAGCATTTT
TRBJ1-4 TRBV6-1 - 14 TRBD1 CASSKGQGGEKLFF TGTGCCAGCAGTAAAGGACAGGGAGGGGAAAAACTGTTTTTT
TRBJ1-5 TRBV15 many 18 - CATSRDPGTRNSNQPQHF TGTGCCACCAGCAGAGATCCCGGGACAAGAAATAGCAATCAGCCCCAGCATTTT
TRBJ1-6 TRBV2 - 14 - CASSFSRDNSPLHF TGTGCCAGCAGTTTCTCCCGGGATAATTCACCCCTCCACTTT
TRBJ1-2 TRBV10-3 many 13 TRBD1 CAIRGTGNGGYTF TGTGCCATCAGGGGGACAGGGAATGGCGGCTACACCTTC
TRBJ1-5 TRBV24-1 - 16 - CATSFLSPTRQGPQHF TGTGCCACCAGTTTTTTGTCTCCGACGCGCCAAGGGCCCCAGCATTTT
TRBJ1-4 TRBV11-1 - 16 - CASSLNRNGENEKLFF TGTGCCAGCAGCTTAAATCGGAACGGAGAAAATGAAAAACTGTTTTTT
TRBJ2-2 TRBV4-2 few 14 - CASSHPDTTGELFF TGTGCCAGCAGCCACCCCGACACGACCGGGGAGCTGTTTTTT
TRBJ2-7 TRBV2 - 15 TRBD2 CASSGGAGAPYEQYF TGTGCCAGCAGTGGGGGAGCGGGGGCCCCCTACGAGCAGTACTTC
TRBJ1-3 TRBV9 many 16 - CASSVAGRRGRDTIYF TGTGCCAGCAGCGTAGCGGGCCGGCGAGGAAGGGACACCATATATTTT
TRBJ1-3 TRBV29-1 many 17 TRBD1 CSVGGTGTANSGNTIYF TGCAGCGTTGGAGGAACCGGGACAGCCAACTCTGGAAACACCATATATTTT
TRBJ2-7 TRBV20-1 many 14 TRBD1 CSALRDRGYLEQYF TGCAGTGCTTTGAGGGACAGAGGATATCTCGAGCAGTACTTC
TRBJ2-7 TRBV7-3 - 13 - CASSFVPGREQYF TGTGCCAGCAGCTTTGTCCCAGGGCGCGAGCAGTACTTC
TRBJ2-1 TRBV20-1 - 18 - CSASKGLESFVGYNEQFF TGCAGTGCCTCTAAGGGGCTAGAGTCCTTTGTAGGCTACAATGAGCAGTTCTTC
TRBJ2-7 TRBV25-1 - 15 TRBD1 CASSPGDRYSYEQYF TGTGCCAGCAGCCCCGGGGACAGATACTCCTACGAGCAGTACTTC
TRBJ1-2 TRBV4-3 many 15 - CASSPTGGQPYGYTF TGCGCCAGCAGCCCAACCGGAGGACAGCCCTATGGCTACACCTTC
TRBJ2-1 TRBV19 - 17 - CASSMPPRRSRYNEQFF TGTGCCAGTAGTATGCCCCCCCGCCGATCAAGATACAATGAGCAGTTCTTC
TRBJ2-7 TRBV3-1 few 16 TRBD2 CASSQGSGAGGYEQYF TGTGCCAGCAGCCAAGGGTCGGGCGCGGGGGGCTACGAGCAGTACTTC
TRBJ2-1 TRBV9 few 14 - CASSPHNEYNEQFF TGTGCCAGCAGCCCGCACAACGAGTACAATGAGCAGTTCTTC
TRBJ2-1 TRBV10-1 - 16 - CASSETSRRSYNEQFF TGCGCCAGCAGTGAAACTAGTCGGAGATCCTACAATGAGCAGTTCTTC
TRBJ2-7 TRBV2 - 15 TRBD1 CASSVQGQVLVEQYF TGTGCCAGCAGCGTACAGGGACAGGTATTGGTCGAGCAGTACTTC